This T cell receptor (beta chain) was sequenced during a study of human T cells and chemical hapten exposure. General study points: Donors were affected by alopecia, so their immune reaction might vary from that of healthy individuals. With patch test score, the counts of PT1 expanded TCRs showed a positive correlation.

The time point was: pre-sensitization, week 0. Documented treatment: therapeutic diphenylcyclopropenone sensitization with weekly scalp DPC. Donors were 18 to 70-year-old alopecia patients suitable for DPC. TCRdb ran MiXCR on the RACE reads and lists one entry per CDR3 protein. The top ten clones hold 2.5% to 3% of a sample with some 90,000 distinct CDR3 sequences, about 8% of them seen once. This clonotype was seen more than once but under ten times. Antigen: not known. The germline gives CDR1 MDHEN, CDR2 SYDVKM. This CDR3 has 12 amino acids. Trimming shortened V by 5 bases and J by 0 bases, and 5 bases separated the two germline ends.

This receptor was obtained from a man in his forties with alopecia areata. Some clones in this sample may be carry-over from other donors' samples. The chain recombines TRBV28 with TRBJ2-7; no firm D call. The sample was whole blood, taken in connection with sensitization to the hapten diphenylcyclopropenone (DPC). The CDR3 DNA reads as TGTGCCAGCAGTCAAAGCTCCTACGAGCAGTACGTC. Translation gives CASSQSSYEQYV.